These 9 T cell receptor beta chains came from one sample sequenced in a study of blood T cell repertoires in COVID-19. Sequencing used immunoSEQ multiplex PCR; TCRdb keeps in-frame clones, though not all of them. In the table there are around 100,000 clones, about 89% of which are singletons. The specimen sequenced was peripheral blood. The receptors come from a woman aged 55-70 years with acute or convalescent COVID-19.

The V and J genes are TRBV7-2 and TRBJ1-2; D is perhaps TRBD1 (5 bases). CDR1 SGHTA and CDR2 FQGNSA come from the germline V gene. The germline V and J ends were trimmed by 1 base and 5 bases, with 14 bases remaining between them. The CDR3 extends over 15 amino acids. CDR3 residues: CASSLGGTSPYGYTF. The DNA for the CDR3 is TGTGCCAGCAGCTTAGGAGGGACTTCCCCTTATGGCTACACCTTC.

This chain links TRBV6-5 with TRBJ1-2, with TRBD1 matching 10 bases. V trimming: 6 bases; J trimming: 6 bases; junction bases outside the gene matches: 4. Germline loops: CDR1 MNHEY, CDR2 SVGAGI. CDR3 length equals 13 residues. The CDR3 loop is CASSVGTGDGYTF. The CDR3 DNA reads as TGTGCCAGCAGCGTCGGGACAGGGGATGGCTACACCTTC.

In this sample, this clone turned up a few times. The rearrangement uses TRBV30 and TRBJ1-5, with TRBD1 identical over 9 bases. Germline V CDR1 and CDR2: GTSNPN, SVGIG (reference sequence). V was clipped by 5 bases and J by 4 bases; unmatched bases: 18. This CDR3 spans 18 amino acids. The CDR3 reads CAWAPGQGERVRNQPQHF. As DNA, the CDR3 is TGTGCCTGGGCCCCGGGACAGGGAGAGAGGGTTCGGAATCAGCCCCAGCATTTT. The full variable domain, in which reference TRBV30 and TRBJ1-5 provide the parts outside the CDR3, is SQTIHQWPATLVQPVGSPLSLECTVEGTSNPNLYWYRQAAGRGLQLLFYSVGIGQISSEVPQNLSASRPQDRQFILSSKKLLLSDSGFYLCAWAPGQGERVRNQPQHFGDGTRLSIL.

The J gene is TRBJ1-5, the V gene TRBV6-5; tentatively, D is TRBD1 (6 bases). V was trimmed by 0 bases and J by 3 bases, leaving 12 bases between them. The germline CDR1 and CDR2 sequences are MNHEY and SVGAGI. This CDR3 has 16 residues. CDR3 DNA: TGTGCCAGCAGTTACTCCCCGGACAGTCCCAATCAGCCCCAGCATTTT. Its translation: CASSYSPDSPNQPQHF.

V usage is TRBV10-3 and J usage is TRBJ1-1; no clear D gene. Germline lookup yields CDR1 ENHRY and CDR2 SYGVKD. The CDR3 is made up of 12 amino acids. V lost 6 bases and J 2 bases, leaving 7 bases between the germline ends. The CDR3 DNA follows: TGTGCCATCAGCCTTTCTAACACTGAAGCTTTCTTT. Translating gives CAISLSNTEAFF.

This chain links TRBV12-3 or TRBV12-4 with TRBJ2-5; perhaps TRBD2 as D (6 bases). V was trimmed by 2 bases and J by 4 bases, leaving 8 bases between them. CDR3 length: 13 residues. In nucleotides, the CDR3 is TGTGCCAGCAGTTTACAGGGAGGAGAGACCCAGTACTTC. Translating it yields CASSLQGGETQYF.

This clone was seen just once. The rearrangement uses TRBV7-9 and TRBJ1-4; no definite D call. V lost 4 bases, J lost 0 bases, and 12 bases lay in between. The CDR3 has 16 residues. Looked up from germline, CDR1 is SEHNR and CDR2 is FQNEAQ (reference sequence). The CDR3 sequence: CASSSSDGATNEKLFF. In DNA, the CDR3 is TGTGCCAGCAGCTCATCGGACGGGGCAACTAATGAAAAACTGTTTTTT.

The V call is TRBV3-1 (or the pseudogene TRBV3-2), the J call TRBJ2-2, with 15 bases lining up with TRBD2. This CDR3 has 18 residues. Germline lookup yields CDR1 LGHDT and CDR2 YNNKEL (reference sequence). V trimming: 3 bases; J trimming: 0 bases; junction bases outside the gene matches: 2. This CDR3 reads CASSHRTSGRANTGELFF. For the CDR3, the DNA is TGTGCCAGCAGCCACCGGACTAGCGGGAGGGCGAACACCGGGGAGCTGTTTTTT.

This chain uses TRBV6-5 with TRBJ2-2, with 9 nucleotides matching TRBD2. The CDR3 runs 15 residues. Unmatched junction bases numbered 2, after V lost 6 bases and J lost 0 bases. Per the germline V gene, CDR1 is MNHEY and CDR2 is SVGAGI. The CDR3 reads CASRGLAANTGELFF. CDR3 nucleotide sequence: TGTGCCAGCAGGGGACTAGCTGCGAACACCGGGGAGCTGTTTTTT.